This T cell receptor beta chain was captured in a study of blood T cell repertoires in COVID-19. Some clones are missing from TCRdb's copy, which holds only in-frame ones; the method was immunoSEQ multiplex PCR. The sample holds around 500,000 clones, 75% to 90% seen once. Trimming took 5 bases from V and 4 from J; bases not matched to a gene: 7. Germline V gene sequence: CDR1 SGHTA, CDR2 FQGNSA. The CDR3 runs 15 residues. This TCR was recovered from a woman aged 55-69 years who had recovered from COVID-19. This sequence joins TRBV7-2 and TRBJ2-1; 8 positions agree with TRBD2. Sequencing was carried out using PBMCs or T cells enriched from blood (not recorded which). In nucleotides, the CDR3 is TGTGCCAGCAGCCGGAGAGCGGGGGCATACAATGAGCAGTTCTTC. It yields the protein CASSRRAGAYNEQFF.